This paragraph covers one T cell receptor beta chain sequence. The antigen remains unidentified. This sample is drawn from a study of molecular identifiers for immune sequencing clone quantification. Bulk libraries came from a prior protocol with listed TCR primers. TCRdb independently ran MiXCR on the PCR reads; one entry per CDR3 protein. This sample has approximately 590,000 distinct CDR3 sequences, with 25% found just once. Study-level points and caveats: Spiked Jurkat TCR RNA equal to one cell could reportedly be picked out among 1 million or so naive cells. Sizes of clones that are highly expanded could be underestimated (if identical TCR molecules share a barcode). Whereas naive cells kept under 1% of molecules in clones above 20 RNA copies, such clones held over 97% in effectors.

The TCR was taken from a human donor in good health. Some libraries in this study had Jurkat cell RNA spiked in. Sequencing used naive CD8+ T cells from blood, with Jurkat cell RNA spiked in. Subset of the sample: FACS-sorted CD8+CD4-CCR7+CD45RA+ naive T cells.

The CDR3 loop is CATSDPGGHEQYF. In DNA form, the CDR3 reads TGTGCCACCAGTGATCCAGGGGGCCACGAGCAGTACTTC. This chain links TRBV24-1 with TRBJ2-7, with 8 positions matching TRBD1. V trimming: 3 bases; J trimming: 5 bases; junction bases outside the gene matches: 2. The CDR3 runs to 13 residues. Germline CDR1 KGHDR, CDR2 SFDVKD.